Listed below are T cell receptor beta chains from one sample, sequenced in a study of cytomegalovirus exposure and HLA in healthy donors. Profiled with immunoSEQ multiplex PCR; TCRdb holds only in-frame clones, not every one. Counted here are roughly 270,000 clones, more than 75% occurring once; the ten biggest clones make up roughly 0.93%. Sample: PBMCs. These receptors were obtained from a woman in her late teens or twenties in good health and CMV-seronegative. Each CDR3 is given with its conserved first and last residue. D genes are given only for firm matches. Clone size is given for some rows only: seen once, a few or many times, or a class if the clone is expanded.

TRBV5-6	NA	TRBJ2-1	NA	TGTGCCAGCAGCTTGGCGGGTGCCAGTATTCGGTTCTTC	CASSLAGASIRFF
TRBV14	TRBD2	TRBJ2-1	NA	TGTGCCAGCAGCCCCCGGGCGGGAGGGGGCTACAATGAGCAGTTCTTC	CASSPRAGGGYNEQFF
TRBV27	TRBD2	TRBJ2-7	NA	TGTGCCAGCAGTTTTTGGGCTAGCGGGAATGGGGAGCAGTACTTC	CASSFWASGNGEQYF
TRBV7-9	NA	TRBJ1-3	NA	TGTGCCAGCAGCTTAAGAGAGCAGGAAAACACCATATATTTT	CASSLREQENTIYF
TRBV27	TRBD1	TRBJ1-4	NA	TGTGCCAGCAGTTCGCCAGGGGGCAATGAAAAACTGTTTTTT	CASSSPGGNEKLFF
TRBV7-3	NA	TRBJ2-1	NA	TGTGCCAGCGGCCAGGGGGGTTCGGGCTACAATGAGCAGTTCTTC	CASGQGGSGYNEQFF
TRBV7-9	TRBD1	TRBJ1-2	NA	TGTGCCAGCAGGCGGGACAGGGCCGCGGGGTATGGCTACACCTTC	CASRRDRAAGYGYTF
TRBV11-2	TRBD2	TRBJ2-7	NA	TGTGCCAGCAGCCTCACTAGCGGGAGTTCCTACGAGCAGTACTTC	CASSLTSGSSYEQYF
TRBV6-5	TRBD1	TRBJ2-7	NA	TGTGCCAGCAGTTACTCAGGGACAGGGACCTACGAGCAGTACTTC	CASSYSGTGTYEQYF
TRBV5-6	NA	TRBJ2-7	NA	TGTGCCAGCAGCTCGATACCGGGACACCTCTACGAGCAGTACTTC	CASSSIPGHLYEQYF
TRBV29-1	NA	TRBJ2-1	NA	TGCAGCGTCCGGAGGGACGCTTTTGAGCAGTTCTTC	CSVRRDAFEQFF
TRBV6-6	TRBD1	TRBJ1-5	NA	TGTGCCAGCAGTTACCGGGACAGAGACAATCAGCCCCAGCATTTT	CASSYRDRDNQPQHF
TRBV2	NA	TRBJ2-7	NA	TGTGCCAGCAGAGGAGACTGGAACTACGAGCAGTACTTC	CASRGDWNYEQYF
TRBV5-4	NA	TRBJ2-1	once	TGTGCCAGCAGTTTTACAGGGATTGAGCAGTTCTTC	CASSFTGIEQFF
TRBV28	NA	TRBJ1-4	NA	TGTGCCAGCAGTTTAAGTAGACTAATTGGGGAAAAACTGTTTTTT	CASSLSRLIGEKLFF
TRBV12-5	NA	TRBJ2-7	NA	TGTGCTAGTGGTTTGGTAGGCCGAGGAGCCTACTACGAGCAGTACTTC	CASGLVGRGAYYEQYF
TRBV5-1	TRBD2	TRBJ2-7	few	TGCGCCAGCAGCCCAGCGGGGACCCGGACCTACGAGCAGTACTTC	CASSPAGTRTYEQYF
TRBV18	TRBD1	TRBJ1-2	few	TGTGCCAGCTCACCCGGGACAGGGGGCAGCTATGGCTACACCTTC	CASSPGTGGSYGYTF
TRBV7-2	NA	TRBJ2-5	NA	TGTGCCAGCAGCCGAGCCGTTACAGGGCGGGAGACCCAGTACTTC	CASSRAVTGRETQYF
TRBV5-1	TRBD2	TRBJ2-3	NA	TGCGCCAGCAGCAGGTGGACTAGCGGTTCCACAGATACGCAGTATTTT	CASSRWTSGSTDTQYF
TRBV5-6	NA	TRBJ2-5	NA	TGTGCCAGCAGCTTCACAGGGCCCCAAGAGACCCAGTACTTC	CASSFTGPQETQYF
TRBV5-4	TRBD1	TRBJ1-1	NA	TGTGCCAGCAGCCGTGCGACAGGGGCCTCCGGGAATGGGAACACTGAAGCTTTCTTT	CASSRATGASGNGNTEAFF
TRBV5-4	TRBD2	TRBJ2-1	NA	TGTGCCAGCCGCATTGGGAGCGGGAGCTACAATGAGCAGTTCTTC	CASRIGSGSYNEQFF
TRBV5-6	NA	TRBJ1-2	NA	TGTGCCAGCATCTCCGGGGTCGGACTATACTCCTATGGCTACACCTTC	CASISGVGLYSYGYTF
TRBV28	NA	TRBJ1-3	NA	TGTGCCAGCAGTTTAGTAAACTCTGGAAACACCATATATTTT	CASSLVNSGNTIYF
TRBV5-6	TRBD2	TRBJ2-1	NA	TGTGCCAGCAGCTTGAAAAGCCCAGCGGGAGTTCGGCGTGAGCAGTTCTTC	CASSLKSPAGVRREQFF
TRBV27	TRBD2	TRBJ2-1	NA	TGTGCCAGCAGCTCCAAAACTAGCGAGACCTACAATGAGCAGTTCTTC	CASSSKTSETYNEQFF
TRBV7-3	TRBD1	TRBJ2-1	NA	TGTGCCAGCAGCAGACCGGGACAGGGTAGTGAGCAGTTCTTC	CASSRPGQGSEQFF
TRBV11-2	TRBD1	TRBJ1-2	once	TGTGCCAGCAGCATCACCGGGACAGGGTCCTCTGGCTACACCTTC	CASSITGTGSSGYTF
TRBV29-1	NA	TRBJ2-3	NA	TGCAGCGTCGCCCCAACCACGGTAACAGATACGCAGTATTTT	CSVAPTTVTDTQYF
TRBV6-5	TRBD2	TRBJ2-1	NA	TGTGCCAGCAGTTACGGACTAGCGGGGGACAATGAGCAGTTCTTC	CASSYGLAGDNEQFF